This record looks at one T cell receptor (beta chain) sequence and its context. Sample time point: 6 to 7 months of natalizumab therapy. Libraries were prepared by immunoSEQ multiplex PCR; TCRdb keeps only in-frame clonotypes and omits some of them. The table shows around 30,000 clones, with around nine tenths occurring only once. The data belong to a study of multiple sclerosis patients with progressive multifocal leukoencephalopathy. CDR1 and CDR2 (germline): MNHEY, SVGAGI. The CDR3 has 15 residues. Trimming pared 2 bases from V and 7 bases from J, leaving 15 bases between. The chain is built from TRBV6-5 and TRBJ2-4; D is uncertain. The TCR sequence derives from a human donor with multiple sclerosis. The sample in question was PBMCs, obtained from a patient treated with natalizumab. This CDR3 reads CASSYDTSLGNIQYF. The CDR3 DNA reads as TGTGCCAGCAGTTACGACACCTCCCTGGGGAACATTCAGTACTTC.